This TCR beta chain was captured in a study of shared clonotypes between healthy human individuals. With regard to this clone: The antigen remains unidentified.

Findings of the study overall: All-four-donor shared clonotypes had higher generation probabilities than non-shared clonotypes did. On the whole, naive subsets had larger estimated richness than memory subsets had. In having few donors, the study represented limited genetic and exposure-history diversity.

Every contributor of samples was a Caucasian grown-up residing in Nashville, Tennessee. The method was immunoSEQ multiplex PCR; TCRdb's version includes in-frame clones alone and lacks a portion of them. The sample yields around 690,000 clones, 90% seen once. This CDR3 has 15 amino acids. The junction had 10 bases not matched to a gene; V was cut back by 5 bases and J by 4 bases. The germline gives CDR1 SEHNR, CDR2 FQNEAQ (reference sequence). Sequenced input: memory CD8+ T cells from PBMCs. Sample subset: CD45RO+ cells pooled with CCR7-negative TemRA cells. The rearrangement joins TRBV7-9 to TRBJ1-2; 7 nucleotides align to TRBD1. The clonotype comes from a man younger than 35 in good health. Some clones in this sample may be carry-over from other donors' samples. The CDR3 sequence is CASSRDRTPSYGYTF. For the CDR3, the DNA is TGTGCCAGCAGCCGGGACAGAACACCCAGCTATGGCTACACCTTC.